This TCR beta chain originates from a study of blood T cell repertoires in COVID-19. Background on the study: In each case, the material was cDNA or gDNA derived from T cells, B-cell-depleted T cells, or PBMCs.

Sequencing was performed with immunoSEQ multiplex PCR; in TCRdb, only in-frame clones are kept and a portion is missing. The sample holds under 450,000 clones, around 88% seen once. Those enrolled in Seattle joined during active infection and were followed longitudinally afterward. Germline loops: CDR1 SGHRS, CDR2 YFSETQ. V lost 3 bases to trimming and J lost 5 bases, with 14 bases between them. The CDR3 has 14 amino acids. The chain uses TRBV5-1 and TRBJ1-2, with a possible D match to TRBD1 (6 bases). The sample taken for sequencing was peripheral blood. The origin of this receptor is a woman aged 50 to 65 with COVID-19, enrolled during active disease. The CDR3 DNA follows: TGCGCCAGCAGCTCTCTGGGAGGGGGTTATGGCTACACCTTC. Its translation is CASSSLGGGYGYTF.